This T cell receptor beta chain was recorded in a study of glioma-infiltrating T cells. TCR alpha and beta CDR3 regions were amplified from RNA using iRepertoire nested multiplex PCR. One-step reverse transcription and amplification started from approximately 100-400 ng of tissue mRNA or PBMC total RNA. TCRdb re-called the multiplex PCR reads with MiXCR, one entry per CDR3 protein. The table shows 160,000 or so distinct CDR3 sequences, with about 40% occurring only once. There are many counts of this clonotype. Antigen specificity is unknown. Germline CDR1 and CDR2: SGHVS and FQNEAQ. The CDR3 loop spans 13 amino acids. Trimming removed 2 bases at V and 6 bases at J, with 7 bases between. Study-wide findings and caveats: Above-expected tissue-blood divergence occurred in all gliomas, most in low-grade ones.

The specimen sequenced was glioma tissue, nonneoplastic brain tissue, or PBMCs (not recorded which). This clonotype was sampled from a human donor with low-grade glioma or glioblastoma, undergoing nonglioma brain surgery, or in good health (not recorded which). The rearrangement uses TRBV7-8 and TRBJ2-2; D is ambiguous. The CDR3 nucleotides are TGTGCCAGCAGCTTAATAGGGTCCGGGGAGCTGTTTTTT. It codes for CASSLIGSGELFF.